Described below is a single TCR beta chain sequence and its context. This clonotype was recorded many times. No antigen is known for it. No base quality information exists; no much larger clone differs at one position. In the ophthalmopathy patients, disease was moderately to severely active, with a Clinical Activity Score of 3 or more, a NOSPECS grade of 4 or more, and a duration of less than 3 months. Any patient with an uncontrolled infection, another autoimmune disease, pregnancy or lactation was excluded. Diagnoses relied on clinical symptoms, serum thyroxine and TRAb, thyroid ultrasound and orbital computed tomography. Ficoll-Paque density gradient centrifugation was used to isolate PBMCs from around 10 ml of fresh peripheral blood. Total RNA was extracted using Trizol reagent, and RNA quality was assessed on an Agilent 2100 Bioanalyzer. The data belong to a study of T cells in Graves' hyperthyroidism and ophthalmopathy (dated by TCRdb to between 2018 and 2020). For context, the study as a whole: Peripheral blood was sampled at the time of initial diagnosis, prior to any treatment. A discovery cohort of approximately 97 patients, about 44 with Graves' ophthalmopathy and 55 to 65 with stable Graves' hyperthyroidism, was used to find distinguishing TCR V-J signatures. An independent validation cohort of under 20 hyperthyroidism patients and 17 patients who later progressed to ophthalmopathy tested prospective prediction of ophthalmopathy. The approximately 95 discovery patients were divided at random into training and test sets in a 7:3 ratio. The study also compared thyroid tissue and blood T-cell repertoires from several Graves' hyperthyroidism patients. Following sampling, methimazole starting at 30 mg daily was given to hyperthyroidism patients, and high-dose intravenous methylprednisolone was given to ophthalmopathy patients. According to the paper, TCR Vbeta CDR3 sequencing was carried out on more than 120 peripheral blood samples, which came from about 45 ophthalmopathy, 75 to 80 hyperthyroidism and roughly 17 progressor patients. On the study overall, not on this receptor specifically: In validation, progression to ophthalmopathy was predicted by the model with 55% to 71% sensitivity and around 75% specificity, a median of roughly six months before onset. A model built on a 13 V-J signature distinguished ophthalmopathy from stable hyperthyroidism, reaching 85% to 90% sensitivity and 81.08% specificity in cross-validation and 80%/75% in testing. Most expanded thyroid clonotypes (frequency above 0.001) were also found in blood, which suggests that blood repertoires may mirror thyroid immune responses. Sample size was not statistically predetermined, and blinding of investigators to group allocation was not performed.

Relative to germline, V is 3 bases shorter and J is 2 bases shorter, with 14 bases between their ends. Reading from cysteine to phenylalanine, the CDR3 counts 16 amino acids. Only the CDR3 region is kept as DNA, spanning 48 bases read in frame from base 1. CDR1 and CDR2 were assigned from the germline V gene (reference sequence) as MNHEY and SMNVEV. TCR beta CDR3 regions were amplified from RNA transcripts. The TCR CDR3 was subjected to a first round of RT-PCR using the HTBI primer set and the Qiagen OneStep RT-PCR kit. Libraries were constructed in a second round of multiplex PCR, after which size selection and purification were carried out. Sequencing of the libraries was done on an Illumina HiSeq2000 using paired-end 100 bp reads. The published analysis was carried out like this. SOAPnuke was used to process the raw data, with reads discarded if the reads contained adapters or uncalled bases, had a mean Phred below 15, or lacked an exact constant-primer or identifier match. High-quality paired reads were merged using COPE v1.2.5, and each unique nucleotide sequence was defined as a clonotype. MiTCR v1.1 was used to align clonotypes to the IMGT TRBV, TRBD and TRBJ reference segments. Only V-J combinations with frequency above 0.0001, covering about 99% of repertoires, were analysed. A TCS score was defined as the ratio between F50 (clonal expansion) and ExV (chaos), using BLOSUM62-based TCRdist between CDR3 peptides within each V-J. Welch's t-statistics and random forest reduced 450 to 600 V-J features to roughly 13, which were used in a naive Bayes classifier (R e1071). TCRdb reworked the public reads: Q25 trimming with fastp, MiXCR clone assembly, productive beta chains retained. All rows with the same CDR3 protein become a single entry with the most common DNA and genes. The V and J calls follow TCRdb's processing rather than the paper's. The sample table lists 200,000 to 300,000 distinct CDR3 sequences, roughly 22% of them with a count of one. Approximately 35% of the sample belongs to the ten largest clones.

The chain was built from TRBV27 and TRBJ1-5; tentative D gene TRBD1, with 5 bases matching. Source material: blood. The receptor was isolated from a woman between 40 and 50 years old with Graves' ophthalmopathy. The bases are TGTGCCAGCAGTTTGTCCGGAGGCAGGGGCAATCAGCCCCAGCATTTT. Translated, it reads CASSLSGGRGNQPQHF.